This TCR beta chain is from a study of OX40 agonist ivuxolimab in advanced cancers. Whole-study context: Intravenous ivuxolimab was administered to patients every 2 weeks at 0.01 to 10 mg/kg. Findings of the study overall: CD8+ T cells (on average) carried more expanded clones than CD4+ T cells. Clonal expansion by week 6 occurred in CD4+ and CD8+ blood T cells (at 0.1 to 3.0 mg/kg).

Comment on this clone: Its antigen is not identified.

The CDR3 loop spans 13 amino acids. Trimming pared 5 bases from V and 2 bases from J, leaving 9 bases between. The germline V gene has CDR1 SGHDN and CDR2 FVKESK. Baseline was the first blood sampling point, followed by cycle 4 day 1 and cycle 7 day 1. Produced via immunoSEQ multiplex PCR; TCRdb's table is partial and in-frame only. The data contain approximately 69,000 clones, roughly 93% of them singletons. The specimen comprised CD4+ or CD8+ T cells sorted from blood, sampled in a trial of the OX40 agonist ivuxolimab. The rearrangement links TRBV14 to TRBJ1-1; a possible D gene is TRBD1 (5 bases). This TCR derives from an adult with an advanced solid tumor such as melanoma, head and neck, liver or kidney cancer. The CDR3 region has the DNA TGTGCCAGCAGCGGGACCCTTAACACTGAAGCTTTCTTT. It is translated as CASSGTLNTEAFF.